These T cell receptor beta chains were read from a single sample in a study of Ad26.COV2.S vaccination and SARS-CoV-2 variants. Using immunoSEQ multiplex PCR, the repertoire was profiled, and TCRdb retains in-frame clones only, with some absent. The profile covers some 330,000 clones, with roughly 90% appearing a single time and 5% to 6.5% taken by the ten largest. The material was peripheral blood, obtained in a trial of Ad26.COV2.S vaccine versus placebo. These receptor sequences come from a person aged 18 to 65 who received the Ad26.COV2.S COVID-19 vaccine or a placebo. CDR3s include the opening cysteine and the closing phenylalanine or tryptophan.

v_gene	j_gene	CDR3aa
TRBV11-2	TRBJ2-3	CATQGQREGRSTYTQYF
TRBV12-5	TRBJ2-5	CASGLSPPRTSGSQLPQETQYF
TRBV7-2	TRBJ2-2	CASSPFASSGELFF
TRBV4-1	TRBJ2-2	CASSLGTNTGELFF
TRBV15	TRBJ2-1	CATRPGGASLTSSYNEQFF
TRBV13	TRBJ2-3	CASSSSGGRARTDTQYF
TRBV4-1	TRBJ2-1	CASSPGRLAGPSGNEQFF
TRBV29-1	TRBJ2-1	CSVPPAGWEVNEQFF
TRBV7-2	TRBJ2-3	CASSLVKREVGDTQYF
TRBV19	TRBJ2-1	CASSIGLTGVGEQFF
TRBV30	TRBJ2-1	CAWSGLTDNEQFF
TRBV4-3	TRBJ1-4	CASSQGRGAEKLFF
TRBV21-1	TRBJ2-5	CASSKADRARSLGGETQYF
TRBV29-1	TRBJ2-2	CSVEGTSGRGAGGELFF
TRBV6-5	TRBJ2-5	CASSYSKGEASETQYF
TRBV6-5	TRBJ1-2	CASSYSSRSYTF
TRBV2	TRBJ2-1	CASMDGGTSGTWSSYNEQFF